Listed below are T cell receptor beta chains from one sample, sequenced in a study of liver allograft versus peripheral blood T cells. Via MiXCR, TCRdb re-called the reads, giving one row per CDR3 protein. The sample lists several thousand distinct CDR3 sequences; 15% to 20% were seen once. These receptors all stem from a human patient who had a liver transplant. The T cells may partly be graft donor cells. Both conserved end residues are part of each CDR3. Each record gives: V gene, J gene, CDR3 protein.

>TRBV27|TRBJ1-6
CASSLLQGQGNNSPLHF
>TRBV24-1|TRBJ1-2
CATSEGTSYGYTF
>TRBV7-9|TRBJ2-5
CASSLVVETQYF
>TRBV5-1|TRBJ2-3
CASSPQGANTDTQYF
>TRBV18|TRBJ1-1
CASSPMFSGTGSTEAFF
>TRBV29-1|TRBJ1-2
CSVGGQNGYTF
>TRBV20-1|TRBJ2-3
CSAPDFPQKVTQYF
>TRBV15|TRBJ1-5
CATSRGGGGNQPQHF
>TRBV18|TRBJ2-2
CASSLTGTGAVWGTGELFF
>TRBV11-2|TRBJ2-2
CASSSRTNTGELFF
>TRBV6-2/TRBV6-3|TRBJ1-5
CASRTSVRSNQPQHF
>TRBV20-1|TRBJ2-7
CSAAQAGTYEQYF
>TRBV5-6|TRBJ1-1
CASSLNTRTEAFF
>TRBV3-1|TRBJ1-3
CASSQSINSGNTIYF
>TRBV18|TRBJ2-1
CASATAGTSGARAYNEQFF
>TRBV7-9|TRBJ1-2
CASSWIMAPRGYTF
>TRBV14|TRBJ2-7
CASSRKFRSQGGASYEQYF
>TRBV10-3|TRBJ1-5
CAISETRGSNQPQHF
>TRBV11-3|TRBJ2-3
CASSLGGTGGTDTQYF
>TRBV30|TRBJ1-4
CAYQSLIDRGPQKLFF
>TRBV5-1|TRBJ2-2
CASSARTGRVGELFF
>TRBV18|TRBJ1-2
CASSPHFGYTF
>TRBV18|TRBJ1-1
CASSLATGGRDTEAFF
>TRBV30|TRBJ1-6
CAWTTGGENSPLHF
>TRBV5-5|TRBJ2-1
CASTGGGTHNEQFF
>TRBV28|TRBJ2-7
CASSFETSRSYEQYF
>TRBV20-1|TRBJ1-1
CSASLFSLDTTYGLAEAFF
>TRBV2|TRBJ1-3
CASSEGHAGNTIYF
>TRBV28|TRBJ1-1
CAIHRAGNTEAFF
>TRBV7-9|TRBJ1-2
CASSLDGALYGYTF
>TRBV30|TRBJ2-3
CAWESVPKTDTQYF
>TRBV28|TRBJ1-6
CASSLGSGETQDSPLHF